This TCR beta chain was identified during a study of blood T cell repertoires in COVID-19. Per germline, CDR1 MNHEY and CDR2 SVGAGI. The CDR3 extends over 14 amino acids. V lost 5 bases, J lost 9 bases, and 4 bases stayed unmatched. Some clones are missing from TCRdb's copy, which holds only in-frame ones; the method was immunoSEQ multiplex PCR. The sample shows around 90,000 clones, about four fifths of them seen only once. This receptor was obtained from a human donor in a cohort sampled during active COVID-19. The source material was peripheral blood. The chain employs TRBV6-5 and TRBJ2-3, with TRBD2 matching 14 bases. The DNA for the CDR3 is TGTGCCAGCAGTCCCGGGACTAGCGGGAGAACGCAGTATTTT. Its protein product is CASSPGTSGRTQYF.